These 10 T cell receptor beta chains came from one sample sequenced in a study of blood T cell repertoires in COVID-19. Assay: immunoSEQ multiplex PCR; the TCRdb copy retains only in-frame clones and omits some. The sample contains roughly 250,000 clones, around nine tenths of which appear only once. The sample was peripheral blood. Receptor source: a man between 35 and 55 years old who had recovered from COVID-19.

The J gene is TRBJ1-1, the V gene TRBV6-2 or TRBV6-3, with a weak D call TRBD1 (5 bases). Trimming took 5 bases from V and 9 from J, leaving 13 bases between them. CDR1 is MNHEY, CDR2 SVGEGT, per germline. The CDR3 length is 12 residues. The CDR3 region has the DNA TGTGCCAGCAGTCTCGGCCAGGGCCAAGCTTTCTTT. This encodes CASSLGQGQAFF.

This clone was seen only once. V and J are TRBV29-1 and TRBJ2-1; 12 bases line up with TRBD2. Germline V CDR1 and CDR2: SQVTM, ANQGSEA. The CDR3 contains 15 residues. The trim removed 4 bases at V and 4 bases at J, leaving 5 bases unmatched. The CDR3, as DNA: TGCAGCGTTGTACTAGCGGGGGGCTATTACAATGAGCAGTTCTTC. Translated: CSVVLAGGYYNEQFF.

The rearrangement uses TRBV18 and TRBJ1-6, with a weak D call TRBD1 (5 bases). Germline CDR1 is KGHSH and CDR2 is LQKENI. V was shortened by 6 bases and J by 6 bases, with 18 bases between the two germline ends. The length of the CDR3 is 16 residues. The CDR3 coding sequence is TGTGCCAGCTCCCGAAACGGAGGGACGGTTAATTCACCCCTCCACTTT. Protein product: CASSRNGGTVNSPLHF.

The rearrangement uses TRBV3-1 (or the pseudogene TRBV3-2) and TRBJ2-5, with D unresolved. V lost 6 bases and J 5 bases, leaving 10 bases between the germline ends. CDR1 and CDR2 from the germline V gene are LGHDT and YNNKEL (reference sequence). The CDR3 extends over 12 amino acids. CDR3 sequence reads: CASSRLRETQYF. The CDR3 region has the DNA TGTGCCAGCAGTCGTCTACGGGAGACCCAGTACTTC.

The rearrangement links TRBV7-9 to TRBJ1-2, with TRBD1 matching 12 bases. J gave up 0 bases and V 7 bases, and 12 bases lay outside the gene matches. The CDR3 has 18 residues. Germline CDR1 SEHNR, CDR2 FQNEAQ (reference sequence). CDR3 in amino acids: CASTLTGTGGRANYGYTF. CDR3 DNA sequence: TGTGCCAGCACCCTGACGGGGACAGGGGGCAGAGCTAACTATGGCTACACCTTC. Complete variable domain (other parts from reference TRBV7-9 and TRBJ1-2): DTGVSQNPRHKITKRGQNVTFRCDPISEHNRLYWYRQTLGQGPEFLTYFQNEAQLEKSRLLSDRFSAERPKGSFSTLEIQRTEQGDSAMYLCASTLTGTGGRANYGYTFGSGTRLTVV.

The chain links TRBV7-2 to TRBJ2-5, with D possibly matching TRBD2 (6 bases). Germline V CDR1 and CDR2: SGHTA, FQGNSA. V was pared by 5 bases and J by 6 bases, with 25 bases between. The CDR3 has 17 residues. The DNA for the CDR3 is TGTGCCAGCAGCCCCCCCCCTAGCGACCCAGGGTGGCAGACCCAGTACTTC. Protein product: CASSPPPSDPGWQTQYF.

The gene calls are TRBV21-1 and TRBJ2-3; TRBD2 is the table's D call, not checked against the DNA. TRBV21-1 is deemed a pseudogene. This CDR3 has 17 amino acids. CDR3 region: CASRSPGLALGEDTQYF. CDR3 in DNA: TGTGCCAGCAGGTCCCCGGGACTAGCGTTGGGGGAGGATACGCAGTATTTT.

This chain links TRBV7-7 with TRBJ2-1; TRBD2 matches at 11 bases. The CDR3 is made up of 13 amino acids. With 5 bases clipped from V and 8 bases from J, the junction kept 2 bases outside the gene matches. Germline V CDR1 and CDR2: SSHAT, FNYEAQ (reference sequence). The CDR3 region has the DNA TGTGCCAGCAGCCCTAGCGGGGGGCATGAGCAGTTCTTC. Amino acid sequence: CASSPSGGHEQFF.

The chain links TRBV6-5 to TRBJ2-3, with 9 bases identical to TRBD2. This CDR3 is 14 amino acids long. Germline CDR1 and CDR2: MNHEY and SVGAGI. With V trimmed by 8 bases and J by 4 bases, 7 bases remained unmatched. The CDR3 sequence: CASAGREGPDTQYF. The CDR3, as DNA: TGTGCCAGCGCTGGGCGGGAGGGCCCAGATACGCAGTATTTT.

The J gene is TRBJ2-6, the V gene TRBV19; 10 nucleotides align to TRBD2. The ends lost 8 bases at V and 4 bases at J; junction bases unmatched: 11. Per germline, CDR1 LNHDA and CDR2 SQIVND (reference sequence). The CDR3 contains 17 residues. In DNA, the CDR3 is TGTGCCAGTGCGAGGCTAGCGGGAGCTGCCGGGGCCAACGTCCTGACTTTC. This translates into CASARLAGAAGANVLTF. The full variable domain, rest sourced from reference TRBV19 and TRBJ2-6, is DGGITQSPKYLFRKEGQNVTLSCEQNLNHDAMYWYRQDPGQGLRLIYYSQIVNDFQKGDIAEGYSVSREKKESFPLTVTSAQKNPTAFYLCASARLAGAAGANVLTFGAGSRLTVL.